One sample yielded the 12 T cell receptor beta chains listed below, sequenced in a study of CD8+ T cells in alopecia areata. Sequencing templates came from extracted RNA that was reverse transcribed into cDNA. Profiling relied on immunoSEQ multiplex PCR, and the TCRdb table lists in-frame clones only, not all of them. This table has around 180,000 clones, roughly 60% appearing once. The treatment: oral pan-JAK inhibitor, 5-10 mg twice daily. Sequences were derived from CD4+ T cells sorted from blood, sampled at week 24, from a patient treated with tofacitinib. These receptor sequences come from a human donor with alopecia areata.

The chain has TRBV29-1 and TRBJ1-1; the D gene is possibly TRBD1 (5 bases). Trimming took 4 bases from V and 6 from J, leaving 12 bases between them. The CDR3 sequence is 12 residues long. Germline V gene lookup returns CDR1 SQVTM and CDR2 ANQGSEA. CDR3 bases: TGCAGCGTTGGGGCGAGGGGACCTGAAGCTTTCTTT. This translates into CSVGARGPEAFF.

The chain recombines TRBV30 with TRBJ1-2, with no clear D. This CDR3 spans 14 amino acids. With 3 bases removed from V and 5 bases from J, the gap between germline ends came to 16 bases. The V gene's germline CDR1 is GTSNPN and CDR2 SVGIG (reference sequence). In DNA, the CDR3 is TGTGCCTGGAGGAGGACGGAGAAATTTTATGGCTACACCTTC. This codes for CAWRRTEKFYGYTF.

This chain connects TRBV2 to TRBJ2-3; maybe TRBD1 (5 bases). Germline CDR1 is SNHLY and CDR2 is FYNNEI. V was shortened by 8 bases and J by 1 base, with 10 bases between the two germline ends. The length of the CDR3 is 13 residues. The CDR3 region is CASRLGGTDTQYF. In DNA, the CDR3 is TGTGCCAGCCGTCTAGGGGGCACAGATACGCAGTATTTT.

This rearrangement joins TRBV29-1 to TRBJ1-1; D may be TRBD1 (5 bases). Germline values: CDR1 SQVTM, CDR2 ANQGSEA. Trimming removed 3 bases from V and 5 bases from J, with 13 bases in between. The CDR3 totals 13 residues. The CDR3 bases are TGCAGCGTTGACCACAGGTCAGGGACTGAAGCTTTCTTT. Residues: CSVDHRSGTEAFF.

The chain carries TRBV19 and TRBJ2-7; possibly TRBD1 or TRBD2 for D (5 bases each). V was clipped by 6 bases and J by 0 bases, with 12 bases between them. The CDR3 has 14 residues. Germline-derived CDR1 and CDR2 are LNHDA and SQIVND (reference sequence). This CDR3 reads CASRPGPNSYEQYF. CDR3 DNA sequence: TGTGCCAGTAGGCCGGGGCCCAACTCCTACGAGCAGTACTTC.

The V and J genes are TRBV18 and TRBJ2-3; D is possibly TRBD1 (6 bases). The germline V and J ends were trimmed by 3 bases and 0 bases, with 10 bases remaining between them. Germline V gives CDR1 KGHSH, CDR2 LQKENI. This CDR3 comprises 15 residues. DNA for the CDR3: TGTGCCAGCTCACCGACAGGAGTTAGCACAGATACGCAGTATTTT. Protein sequence: CASSPTGVSTDTQYF.

J is TRBJ2-3 and V is TRBV29-1; D remains ambiguous. Germline V gene sequence: CDR1 SQVTM, CDR2 ANQGSEA. This CDR3 is built from 13 residues. V was shortened by 4 bases and J by 2 bases, with 10 bases between the two germline ends. The chain's CDR3 is CSVAGVITDTQYF. CDR3 coding DNA: TGCAGCGTTGCTGGGGTGATCACAGATACGCAGTATTTT.

This clone was counted between two and nine times. The chain has TRBV19 and TRBJ1-1; D may be TRBD1 (6 bases). This CDR3 has 14 amino acids. Germline CDR1 reads LNHDA; CDR2 reads SQIVND (reference sequence). V lost 6 bases and J 0 bases, leaving 11 bases between the germline ends. CDR3 amino acids: CASREGDLNTEAFF. In DNA, the CDR3 is TGTGCCAGTAGAGAGGGGGATCTGAACACTGAAGCTTTCTTT.

The V gene is TRBV9, the J gene TRBJ2-7; 7 nucleotides align to TRBD1. Germline V CDR1 and CDR2: SGDLS, YYNGEE. The CDR3 sequence is 12 residues long. J gave up 5 bases and V 4 bases, and 3 bases lay outside the gene matches. Written as DNA, the CDR3 is TGTGCCAGCAGCAAACAGGGGAACGAGCAGTACTTC. Translated: CASSKQGNEQYF.

V gene TRBV30 combines with J gene TRBJ2-3, with 7 nucleotides matching TRBD2. This CDR3 has 15 residues. Germline CDR1 GTSNPN, CDR2 SVGIG (reference sequence). The CDR3 DNA reads TGTGCTCGGAGTGTAGCGTTGGGGGGGACAGATACGCAGTATTTT. Translating gives CARSVALGGTDTQYF.

The V and J genes are TRBV6-5 and TRBJ2-4; D is perhaps TRBD1 (7 bases). The CDR3 is 14 amino acids. Germline V CDR1 and CDR2: MNHEY, SVGAGI. V dropped 6 bases and J dropped 5 bases, with 14 bases sitting between them. CDR3 amino acids: CASRSTGEENIQYF. The CDR3 nucleotides are TGTGCCAGCAGATCTACAGGGGAGGAAAACATTCAGTACTTC.

The V gene is TRBV7-7, the J gene TRBJ2-6; no reliable D call. V was pared by 5 bases and J by 2 bases, with 13 bases between. The CDR3 totals 16 residues. CDR1 SSHAT and CDR2 FNYEAQ come from the germline V gene (reference sequence). CDR3 residues: CASSPLPAAGANVLTF. Written as DNA, the CDR3 is TGTGCCAGCAGCCCCCTTCCCGCAGCTGGGGCCAACGTCCTGACTTTC.